This entry lists 2 T cell receptor beta chains sequenced from one sample in a study of low-dose radiotherapy and immunotherapy resistance in tumors. The time point is: after trial treatment. Regarding treatment: LDRT plus nivolumab, ipilimumab, low-dose cyclophosphamide and aspirin (RACIN trial). Priming of first-strand cDNA relied on TRAV- and TRBV-specific primers (covering alpha and beta chains). PCR amplification of the TCRs was performed with Phusion for approximately 20 PCR cycles, and it relied on a constant-region primer together with a V-primer adapter. One entry per CDR3 protein results from TCRdb running MiXCR on the reads. This sample has tens of thousands of distinct CDR3 sequences, with around 20% found just once. Specimen: PBMCs, collected after low-dose radiotherapy plus immunotherapy. These receptors all come from a female donor with ovarian cancer.

This clonotype has a handful of counts. This chain links TRBV5-1 with TRBJ1-5; D perhaps matches TRBD1 (5 bases). Germline V lookup: CDR1 SGHRS, CDR2 YFSETQ. The CDR3 is 15 amino acids. V was cut by 5 bases and J by 1 base, with 13 bases left in between. CDR3 DNA: TGCGCCAGCAGACGGTCCGGGGACAGCAATCAGCCCCAGCATTTT. This codes for CASRRSGDSNQPQHF.

This clonotype showed up just once. A junction end diverges from the germline sequence, so it may reflect a read error. The rearrangement links TRBV10-3 to TRBJ1-2; maybe TRBD1 (5 bases). The CDR3 spans 13 residues. Per germline, CDR1 ENHRY and CDR2 SYGVKD. The CDR3 DNA is TGTGCCATGTCCCCGGGGCTTAACTATGGCCACACCTTC. Protein: CAMSPGLNYGHTF.